A single sample is the source of the 3 T cell receptor beta chains below, sequenced in a study of post-analysis software for immune sequencing data. Their antigens remain unidentified. Study results and caveats: In patients, about five TRBV segments were more frequent than in controls, with TRBV5-6, TRBV5-1 and TRBV20-1 among them.

TCR beta cDNA libraries included unique molecular identifiers. TCRdb redid the calling of the PCR reads with MiXCR, one entry per CDR3 protein. The sample consists of hundreds of thousands of distinct CDR3 sequences, 55% to 60% of them appearing once. The sample comprised blood. The origin of the receptors is a girl aged 2-10 years with multiple sclerosis.

The rearrangement joins TRBV6-5 to TRBJ2-3; no reliable D call. The V gene lost 0 bases and the J gene lost 2 bases, with 9 bases spanning the gap. Per germline, CDR1 MNHEY and CDR2 SVGAGI. This CDR3 has 15 amino acids. The CDR3 region has the DNA TGTGCCAGCAGTTACTCGCAGGCGGACACAGATACGCAGTATTTT. Protein product: CASSYSQADTDTQYF.

The genes are TRBV11-2 and TRBJ2-2; D gene uncertain. Germline values: CDR1 SGHAT, CDR2 FQNNGV. The V end lost 0 bases, the J end lost 9 bases, and 5 bases lay between the germline ends. There are 12 residues in the CDR3. The CDR3 DNA is TGTGCCAGCAGCTTAGATGGATGGGAGCTGTTTTTT. It encodes CASSLDGWELFF.

The chain has TRBV11-2 and TRBJ2-5; no reliable D call. The CDR3 consists of 12 residues. Germline V gene lookup returns CDR1 SGHAT and CDR2 FQNNGV. Trimming pared 0 bases from V and 8 bases from J, leaving 7 bases between. CDR3 amino acids: CASSLEPNTQYF. In DNA form, the CDR3 reads TGTGCCAGCAGCTTAGAGCCCAATACCCAGTACTTC.